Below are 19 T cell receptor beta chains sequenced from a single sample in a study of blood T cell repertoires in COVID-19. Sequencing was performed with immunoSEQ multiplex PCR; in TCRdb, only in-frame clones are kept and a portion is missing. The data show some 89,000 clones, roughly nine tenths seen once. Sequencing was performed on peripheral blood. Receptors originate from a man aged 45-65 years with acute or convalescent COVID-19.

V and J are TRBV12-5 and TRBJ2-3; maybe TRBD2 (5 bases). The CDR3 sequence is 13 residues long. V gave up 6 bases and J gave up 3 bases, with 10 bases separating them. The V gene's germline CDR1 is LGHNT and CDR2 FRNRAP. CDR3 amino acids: CASGTRRTDTQYF. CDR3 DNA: TGTGCTAGTGGAACAAGGAGGACAGATACGCAGTATTTT.

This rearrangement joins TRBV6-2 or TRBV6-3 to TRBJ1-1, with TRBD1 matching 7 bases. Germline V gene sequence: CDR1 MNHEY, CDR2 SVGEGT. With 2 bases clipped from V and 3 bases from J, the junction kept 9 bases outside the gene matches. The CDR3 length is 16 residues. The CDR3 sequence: CASSYDRDSHHTEAFF. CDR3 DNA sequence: TGTGCCAGCAGTTACGACCGGGACAGTCATCACACTGAAGCTTTCTTT.

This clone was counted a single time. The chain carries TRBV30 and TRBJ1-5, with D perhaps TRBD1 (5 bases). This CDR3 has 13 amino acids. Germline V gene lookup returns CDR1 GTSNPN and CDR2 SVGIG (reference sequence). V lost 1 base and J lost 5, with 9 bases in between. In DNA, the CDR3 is TGTGCCTGGAGTGGAGGAGGGGATCAGCCCCAGCATTTT. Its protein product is CAWSGGGDQPQHF.

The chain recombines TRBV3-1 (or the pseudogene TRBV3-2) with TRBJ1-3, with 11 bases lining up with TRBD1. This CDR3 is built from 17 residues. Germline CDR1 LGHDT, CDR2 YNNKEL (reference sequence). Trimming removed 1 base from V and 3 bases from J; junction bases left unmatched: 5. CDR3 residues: CASSQAPGQGDGNTIYF. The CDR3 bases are TGTGCCAGCAGCCAAGCTCCGGGACAGGGGGATGGAAACACCATATATTTT.

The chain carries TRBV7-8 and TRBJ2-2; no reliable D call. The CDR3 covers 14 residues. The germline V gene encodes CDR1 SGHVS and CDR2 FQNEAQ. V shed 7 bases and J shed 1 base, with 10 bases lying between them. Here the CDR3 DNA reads TGTGCCAGCACTCTAACCCGGAACACCGGGGAGCTGTTTTTT. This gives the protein CASTLTRNTGELFF.

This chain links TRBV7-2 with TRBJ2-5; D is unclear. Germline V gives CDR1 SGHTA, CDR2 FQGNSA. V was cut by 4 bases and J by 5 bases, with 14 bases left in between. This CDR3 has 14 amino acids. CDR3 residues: CASSSYPSWETQYF. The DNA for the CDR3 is TGTGCCAGCAGCTCCTATCCTTCATGGGAGACCCAGTACTTC.

In DNA, the CDR3 is TGCAGCGTTGAAGGTGGGACAGGGATTGGCACCGGGGAGCTGTTTTTT. As protein: CSVEGGTGIGTGELFF. The chain combines TRBV29-1 with TRBJ2-2; 9 bases agree with TRBD1. The CDR3 contains 16 residues. Germline loops: CDR1 SQVTM, CDR2 ANQGSEA. Trimming took 1 base from V and 4 from J; bases not matched to a gene: 7.

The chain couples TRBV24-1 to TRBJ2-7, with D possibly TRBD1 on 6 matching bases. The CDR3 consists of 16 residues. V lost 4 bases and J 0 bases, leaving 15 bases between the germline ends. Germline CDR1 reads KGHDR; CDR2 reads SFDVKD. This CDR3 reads CATSDQITGSSYEQYF. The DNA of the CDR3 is TGTGCCACCAGTGACCAAATAACAGGGTCCTCCTACGAGCAGTACTTC.

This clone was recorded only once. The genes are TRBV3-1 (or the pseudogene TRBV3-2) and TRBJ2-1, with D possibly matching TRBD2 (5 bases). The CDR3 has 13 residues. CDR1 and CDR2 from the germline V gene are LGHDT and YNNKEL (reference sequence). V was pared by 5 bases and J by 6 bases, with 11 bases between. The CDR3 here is CASSGRSPNEQFF. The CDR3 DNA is TGTGCCAGCAGCGGGAGAAGCCCCAATGAGCAGTTCTTC.

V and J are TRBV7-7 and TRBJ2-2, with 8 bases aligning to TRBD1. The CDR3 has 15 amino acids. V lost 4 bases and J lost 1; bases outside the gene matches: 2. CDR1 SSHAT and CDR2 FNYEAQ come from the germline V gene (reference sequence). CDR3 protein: CASSSDRGNTGELFF. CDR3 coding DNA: TGTGCCAGCAGCTCCGACAGGGGGAACACCGGGGAGCTGTTTTTT.

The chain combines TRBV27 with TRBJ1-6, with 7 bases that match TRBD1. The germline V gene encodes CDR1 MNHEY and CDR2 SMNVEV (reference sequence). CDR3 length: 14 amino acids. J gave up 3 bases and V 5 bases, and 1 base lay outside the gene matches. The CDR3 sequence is CASSDRDYNSPLHF. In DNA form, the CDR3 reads TGTGCCAGCAGTGACAGGGACTATAATTCACCCCTCCACTTT.

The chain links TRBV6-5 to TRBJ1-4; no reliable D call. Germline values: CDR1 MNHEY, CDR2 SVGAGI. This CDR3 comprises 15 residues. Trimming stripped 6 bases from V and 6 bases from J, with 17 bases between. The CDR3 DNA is TGTGCCAGCAGCCGAAAACGAGATTTTGATGAAAAACTGTTTTTT. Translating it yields CASSRKRDFDEKLFF.

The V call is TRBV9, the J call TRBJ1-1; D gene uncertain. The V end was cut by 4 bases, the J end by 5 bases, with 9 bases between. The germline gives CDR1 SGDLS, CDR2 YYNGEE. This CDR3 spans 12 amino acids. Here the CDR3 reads CASSPQETEAFF. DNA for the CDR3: TGTGCCAGCAGCCCTCAAGAGACTGAAGCTTTCTTT.

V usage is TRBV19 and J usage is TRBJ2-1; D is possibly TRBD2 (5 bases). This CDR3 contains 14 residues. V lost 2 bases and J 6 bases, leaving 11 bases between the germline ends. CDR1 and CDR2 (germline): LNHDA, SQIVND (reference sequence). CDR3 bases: TGTGCCAGTAGTATACTAGCCGGTGCCAATGAGCAGTTCTTC. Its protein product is CASSILAGANEQFF.

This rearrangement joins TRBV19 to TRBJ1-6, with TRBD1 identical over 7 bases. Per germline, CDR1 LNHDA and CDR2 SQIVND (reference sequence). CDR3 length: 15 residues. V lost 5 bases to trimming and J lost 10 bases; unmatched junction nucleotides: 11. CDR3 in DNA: TGTGCCAGTAGTCCCCGGACAGGCCGTGGATCACCCCTCCACTTT. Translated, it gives CASSPRTGRGSPLHF.

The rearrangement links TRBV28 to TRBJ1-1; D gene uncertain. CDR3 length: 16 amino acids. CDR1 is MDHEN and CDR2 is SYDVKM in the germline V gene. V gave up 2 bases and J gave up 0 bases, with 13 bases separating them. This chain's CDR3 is CASSLRGPLMNTEAFF. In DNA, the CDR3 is TGTGCCAGCAGTTTACGGGGTCCTCTTATGAACACTGAAGCTTTCTTT.

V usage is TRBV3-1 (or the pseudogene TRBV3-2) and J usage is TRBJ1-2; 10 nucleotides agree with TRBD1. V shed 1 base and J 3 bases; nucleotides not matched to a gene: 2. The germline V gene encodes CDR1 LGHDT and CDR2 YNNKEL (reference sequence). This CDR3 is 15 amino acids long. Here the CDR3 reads CASSQGQGAYYGYTF. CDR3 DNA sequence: TGTGCCAGCAGCCAAGGACAGGGGGCATACTATGGCTACACCTTC.

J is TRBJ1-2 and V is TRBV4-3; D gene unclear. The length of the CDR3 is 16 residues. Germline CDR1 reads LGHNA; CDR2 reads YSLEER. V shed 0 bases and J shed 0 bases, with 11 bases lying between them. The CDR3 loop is CASSQDSPAANYGYTF. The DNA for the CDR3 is TGCGCCAGCAGCCAAGATAGCCCCGCAGCTAACTATGGCTACACCTTC.

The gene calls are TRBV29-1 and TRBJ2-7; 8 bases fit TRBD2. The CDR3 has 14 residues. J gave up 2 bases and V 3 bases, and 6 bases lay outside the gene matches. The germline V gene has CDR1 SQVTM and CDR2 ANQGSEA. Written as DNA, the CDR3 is TGCAGCGTTGAGCCGGGACTAGGACCCTACGAGCAGTACTTC. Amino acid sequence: CSVEPGLGPYEQYF.